This T cell receptor (beta chain) came from a study of T cells in Graves' hyperthyroidism and ophthalmopathy. Study context: Sampling of peripheral blood happened at initial diagnosis, prior to any treatment.

TCR beta CDR3 sequences were amplified from RNA transcripts. In the first-round RT-PCR of the TCR CDR3, the HTBI primer set was used. TCRdb passed the multiplex PCR reads through MiXCR, listing each CDR3 protein once. The sample carries under 300,000 distinct CDR3 sequences, 20% to 25% recorded once. The CDR3 has 15 amino acids. Trimming removed 0 bases from V and 7 bases from J; junction bases left unmatched: 4. Looked up from germline, CDR1 is SGHRS and CDR2 is YFSETQ. The authors took PBMCs from 7.5 to 10 ml fresh peripheral blood. This clonotype was counted ten times or more. What it binds is unknown. Study-wide results and caveats: A model using 13 V-J features told ophthalmopathy apart from stable hyperthyroidism.

The chain carries TRBV5-1 and TRBJ2-4; the match to TRBD2 covers 10 bases. What was sequenced was blood. The clonotype originates from a man aged 40-50 years with Graves' hyperthyroidism that later progressed to Graves' ophthalmopathy. CDR3 region: CASSLEAGGGNIQYF. CDR3 sequence (DNA): TGCGCCAGCAGCTTGGAAGCGGGAGGGGGCAACATTCAGTACTTC.